The 8 T cell receptor beta chains in this list originate from one sample, sequenced in a study of cytomegalovirus exposure and HLA in healthy donors. Using immunoSEQ multiplex PCR, the repertoire was profiled, and TCRdb retains in-frame clones only, with some absent. Seen here are under 250,000 clones, roughly 89% observed once, and the top ten hold 2.6%. Material: PBMCs. These receptors originate from a man between 18 and 35 years old in good health and CMV-seronegative.

The J gene is TRBJ2-7, the V gene TRBV5-6, with D perhaps matching TRBD2 (5 bases). CDR3 length equals 12 residues. With 4 bases removed from V and 10 bases from J, the gap between germline ends came to 15 bases. Germline CDR1 reads SGHDT; CDR2 reads YYEEEE. This CDR3 reads CASSPGREPQYF. The CDR3 DNA reads TGTGCCAGCAGCCCCGGTAGGGAGCCCCAGTACTTC.

The chain recombines TRBV7-2 with TRBJ2-2; D gene unclear. This CDR3 comprises 15 residues. With 3 bases removed from V and 2 bases from J, the gap between germline ends came to 10 bases. Per germline, CDR1 SGHTA and CDR2 FQGNSA. In DNA form, the CDR3 reads TGTGCCAGCAGCTTGTCCTCTTTCAACACCGGGGAGCTGTTTTTT. Its translation is CASSLSSFNTGELFF.

The V and J genes are TRBV6-1 and TRBJ1-2; D call uncertain. Germline lookup yields CDR1 MNHNS and CDR2 SASEGT. V was trimmed by 7 bases and J by 3 bases, leaving 15 bases between them. This CDR3 has 14 amino acids. The CDR3 nucleotides are TGTGCCAGCACTCAGGCGCCGACGTACTATGGCTACACCTTC. This translates into CASTQAPTYYGYTF.

The rearrangement joins TRBV14 to TRBJ2-1, with D possibly being TRBD2 (5 bases). V shed 4 bases and J shed 1 base, with 14 bases lying between them. The CDR3 totals 16 residues. Germline CDR1 SGHDN, CDR2 FVKESK. CDR3 protein: CASSRLSSGSYNEQFF. Written as DNA, the CDR3 is TGTGCCAGCAGCCGACTTTCGAGCGGATCCTACAATGAGCAGTTCTTC.

The CDR3 loop is CASSQEDWYSGTEAFF. DNA for the CDR3: TGTGCCAGCAGCCAAGAAGACTGGTATTCGGGTACTGAAGCTTTCTTT. J is TRBJ1-1 and V is TRBV4-2; no definite D call. Deletions cut 0 bases from V and 5 bases from J, with 16 bases between. Germline CDR1 LGHNA, CDR2 YNFKEQ. The CDR3 spans 16 residues.

This clone was seen more than once but under ten times. The chain employs TRBV7-8 and TRBJ2-7; 7 nucleotides agree with TRBD1. V dropped 5 bases and J dropped 3; count of bases not matched to a gene: 1. Germline CDR1 and CDR2: SGHVS and FQNEAQ. This CDR3 comprises 12 residues. The CDR3 DNA reads TGTGCCAGCAGCCGGACAGGCTACGAGCAGTACTTC. This sequence encodes CASSRTGYEQYF.

This clone was seen just once. This chain joins TRBV6-5 and TRBJ2-7; TRBD2 matches 8 bases. The length of the CDR3 is 15 residues. CDR1 is MNHEY, CDR2 SVGAGI, per germline. V was clipped by 7 bases and J by 1 base; unmatched bases: 9. This CDR3 is CASIDSGGRSYEQYF. The CDR3 region has the DNA TGTGCCAGCATAGACTCGGGGGGGCGATCCTACGAGCAGTACTTC.

The chain recombines TRBV5-1 with TRBJ2-3, with 9 bases that match TRBD1. CDR1 and CDR2 from the germline V gene are SGHRS and YFSETQ. V dropped 4 bases and J dropped 5; count of bases not matched to a gene: 5. The length of the CDR3 is 14 residues. Here the CDR3 reads CASSLGQGLDTQYF. DNA of the CDR3: TGCGCCAGCAGCCTGGGACAGGGTCTAGATACGCAGTATTTT.